The 11 T cell receptor beta chains presented below share a single source sample, sequenced in a study of T cells after yellow fever vaccination. TCRdb ran MiXCR on the 5' RACE reads and lists one entry per CDR3 protein. The profile covers more than 95,000 distinct CDR3 sequences, with over 8% appearing a single time and 30% to 50% taken by the ten largest. The sequenced sample was CD8+ T cells sorted from PBMCs, obtained on the day of the yellow fever booster vaccination. The origin of the receptors is a man aged 18-30 years who received the YFV17D yellow fever vaccine.

This clonotype has only a few counts. The chain uses TRBV9 and TRBJ1-2, with D perhaps TRBD1 (5 bases). Germline V gene data show CDR1 as SGDLS and CDR2 as YYNGEE. The CDR3 length is 15 residues. The V and J ends lost 5 bases and 4 bases respectively, with 18 bases between them. The CDR3 DNA is TGTGCCAGCAGGGGGGAACAAAGAGGGACCTATGGCTACACCTTC. Its translation: CASRGEQRGTYGYTF.

The chain couples TRBV7-3 to TRBJ2-1, with 12 bases matching TRBD1. Germline CDR1 is SGHTA and CDR2 is FQGTGA. The V and J ends lost 0 bases and 10 bases, in that order; junction bases with no gene match: 10. CDR3 length: 17 amino acids. The CDR3 DNA reads as TGTGCCAGCAGCTTAACTACCCCGGGACAGGGGGCAAGGGAGCAGTTCTTC. Translation gives CASSLTTPGQGAREQFF.

This clonotype was seen only a few times. The chain is built from TRBV6-2 or TRBV6-3 and TRBJ2-5; 16 bases map to TRBD2. Germline V gene sequence: CDR1 MNHEY, CDR2 SVGEGT. The CDR3 loop spans 16 amino acids. With 2 bases clipped from V and 3 bases from J, the junction kept 0 bases outside the gene matches. CDR3 sequence reads: CASSYGTSGGEETQYF. DNA of the CDR3: TGTGCCAGCAGTTACGGGACTAGCGGGGGGGAAGAGACCCAGTACTTC.

At least ten counts were recorded for this clonotype. The V and J genes are TRBV4-3 and TRBJ1-2; the match to TRBD1 covers 7 bases. CDR1 and CDR2 (germline): LGHNA, YSLEER. V was clipped by 3 bases and J by 8 bases; unmatched bases: 9. The CDR3 totals 14 residues. As DNA, the CDR3 is TGCGCCAGCAGCCATTCCAGGGGGGAGTCCGGCTACACCTTC. Translation: CASSHSRGESGYTF.

This clonotype was detected ten times or more. This rearrangement joins TRBV29-1 to TRBJ2-5; 11 bases map to TRBD2. The CDR3 loop spans 13 amino acids. V shed 6 bases and J 9 bases; nucleotides not matched to a gene: 9. CDR1 SQVTM and CDR2 ANQGSEA come from the germline V gene. CDR3 amino acids: CSVTSGVLPAQYF. CDR3 nucleotide sequence: TGCAGCGTGACTAGCGGGGTGCTCCCGGCCCAGTACTTC.

The chain has TRBV12-3 or TRBV12-4 and TRBJ2-1, with D possibly being TRBD1 or TRBD2 (5 bases each). V was clipped by 10 bases and J by 4 bases, with 11 bases between them. This CDR3 region has 12 residues. Written as DNA, the CDR3 is TGTGCCACCAGGGACGGATACAATGAGCAGTTCTTC. It yields the protein CATRDGYNEQFF.

The chain carries TRBV19 and TRBJ1-2; D might be TRBD1 (5 bases). The CDR3 totals 13 residues. The germline V and J ends were trimmed by 5 bases and 6 bases, with 13 bases remaining between them. Germline V gene data show CDR1 as LNHDA and CDR2 as SQIVND (reference sequence). CDR3 bases: TGTGCCAGTAGTGCGGGACCGGGGGATGGCTACACCTTC. Its protein is CASSAGPGDGYTF.

This clonotype was seen only a few times. The chain recombines TRBV5-4 with TRBJ1-1; 10 bases map to TRBD1. The V segment lost 0 bases and the J segment 6 bases; nucleotides outside the gene matches: 8. The CDR3 runs 16 residues. Germline V CDR1 and CDR2: SGHNT, YYREEE (reference sequence). The CDR3 bases are TGTGCCAGCAGCTTGGACCTGGGACAGGGGCGTCCTGAAGCTTTCTTT. Protein product: CASSLDLGQGRPEAFF.

The chain recombines TRBV27 with TRBJ2-1; perhaps TRBD1 as D (5 bases). The CDR3 extends over 13 amino acids. CDR1 and CDR2 (germline): MNHEY, SMNVEV (reference sequence). V shed 0 bases and J shed 6 bases, with 6 bases lying between them. In DNA, the CDR3 is TGTGCCAGCAGTTTATCCCAGGGCAATGAGCAGTTCTTC. Protein product: CASSLSQGNEQFF.

This clonotype was counted many times. The V and J genes are TRBV28 and TRBJ2-5; 9 positions match TRBD1. CDR1 and CDR2 (germline): MDHEN, SYDVKM. The CDR3 loop spans 18 amino acids. Trimming at V came to 3 bases and at J to 0 bases, leaving 11 bases not matched to a gene. CDR3 amino acids: CASSLGIIRDRDQETQYF. CDR3 bases: TGTGCCAGCAGTTTGGGGATAATCCGGGACAGGGACCAAGAGACCCAGTACTTC.

This rearrangement joins TRBV5-1 to TRBJ2-1; possibly TRBD1 for D (6 bases). Germline loops: CDR1 SGHRS, CDR2 YFSETQ. Trimming pared 0 bases from V and 5 bases from J, leaving 9 bases between. The CDR3 loop spans 14 amino acids. For the CDR3, the DNA is TGCGCCAGCAGCTTGGCGGACAGCAACAATGAGCAGTTCTTC. Its translation: CASSLADSNNEQFF. The whole variable domain, filled in from reference TRBV5-1 and TRBJ2-1, reads KAGVTQTPRYLIKTRGQQVTLSCSPISGHRSVSWYQQTPGQGLQFLFEYFSETQRNKGNFPGRFSGRQFSNSRSEMNVSTLELGDSALYLCASSLADSNNEQFFGPGTRLTVL.